This TCR beta chain was captured by sequencing in a study of T-cell memory formation after mild COVID-19. Findings and limits, study-wide: Certain responding clones were present in pre-infection memory, suggesting participation of cross-reactive memory. Contracting clones localized mainly to CM and EM when CD4+ and mainly to EMRA when CD8+.

TCRdb re-derived calls from the 5' RACE reads in MiXCR, one entry per CDR3 protein. The sample carries roughly 280,000 distinct CDR3 sequences, roughly 8.2% recorded once. Only a few counts were recorded for this clonotype. The antigen is unknown. Sequencing input: PBMCs or a T cell subset sorted from them (not recorded which). This TCR derives from a man younger than 35 who had mild COVID-19 (a few samples of this study predate the infection). Cell type and time point are not known.

In nucleotides, the CDR3 is TGCAGTGCTACGGACCTTGGCTACACCTTC. This translates into CSATDLGYTF. This chain links TRBV20-1 with TRBJ1-2; D is unresolved. The CDR3 totals 10 residues. The V and J ends lost 4 bases and 7 bases respectively, with 7 bases between them. CDR1 and CDR2 from the germline V gene are DFQATT and SNEGSKA (reference sequence).